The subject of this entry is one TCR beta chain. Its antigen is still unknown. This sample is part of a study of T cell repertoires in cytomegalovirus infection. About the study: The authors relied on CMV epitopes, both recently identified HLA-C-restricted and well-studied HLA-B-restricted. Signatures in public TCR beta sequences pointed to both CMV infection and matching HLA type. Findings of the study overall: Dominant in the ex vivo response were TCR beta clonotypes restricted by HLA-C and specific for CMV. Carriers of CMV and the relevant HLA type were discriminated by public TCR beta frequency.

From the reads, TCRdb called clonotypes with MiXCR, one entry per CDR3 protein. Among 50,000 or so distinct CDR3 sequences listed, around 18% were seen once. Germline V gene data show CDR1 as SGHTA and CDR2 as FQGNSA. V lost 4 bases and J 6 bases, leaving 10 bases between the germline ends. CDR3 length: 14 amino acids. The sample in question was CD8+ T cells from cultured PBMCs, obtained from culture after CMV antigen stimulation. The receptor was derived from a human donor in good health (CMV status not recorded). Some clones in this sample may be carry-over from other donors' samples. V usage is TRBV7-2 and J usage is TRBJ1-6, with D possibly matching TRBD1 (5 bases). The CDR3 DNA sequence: TGTGCCAGCAGCTCCATCAGGGCTAATTCACCCCTCCACTTT. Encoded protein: CASSSIRANSPLHF.